These 32 T cell receptor beta chains were all obtained from the same sample, sequenced in a study of T-cell memory formation after mild COVID-19. MiXCR, run by TCRdb on the 5' RACE reads, gives a single entry per CDR3 protein. The sample gives hundreds of thousands of distinct CDR3 sequences, approximately 8.4% of which show up once; approximately 23% is in the top ten. Sequencing was done on a sample of PBMCs or a T cell subset sorted from them (not recorded which). The receptors originated from a man aged 18 to 30 who had mild COVID-19 (a few samples of this study predate the infection). Cell type and time point are not known.

This clonotype was detected only a few times. V gene TRBV18 combines with J gene TRBJ1-1, with D unresolved. The CDR3 has 15 residues. CDR1 and CDR2 from the germline V gene are KGHSH and LQKENI. V was shortened by 3 bases and J by 6 bases, with 17 bases between the two germline ends. The CDR3 region has the DNA TGTGCCAGCTCACCGCACCCACGAGTCCCAGCTGAAGCTTTCTTT. Translation gives CASSPHPRVPAEAFF. Filled out from reference TRBV18 and TRBJ1-1, the complete variable domain reads NAGVMQNPRHLVRRRGQEARLRCSPMKGHSHVYWYRQLPEEGLKFMVYLQKENIIDESGMPKERFSAEFPKEGPSILRIQQVVRGDSAAYFCASSPHPRVPAEAFFGQGTRLTVV.

The genes are TRBV2 and TRBJ1-5; no clear D. The length of the CDR3 is 14 residues. V lost 1 base and J 6 bases, leaving 10 bases between the germline ends. Germline V gene data show CDR1 as SNHLY and CDR2 as FYNNEI. The CDR3 coding sequence is TGTGCCAGCAGTGAAGGCCCCGCCGGTCAGCCCCAGCATTTT. Its protein product is CASSEGPAGQPQHF.

The chain combines TRBV7-3 with TRBJ2-5; tentative D call: TRBD1 (6 bases). Germline values: CDR1 SGHTA, CDR2 FQGTGA. Trimming took 7 bases from V and 2 from J, leaving 20 bases between them. The CDR3 is 16 amino acids. This CDR3 reads CASTACGTGCQETQYF. For the CDR3, the DNA is TGTGCCAGCACCGCTTGCGGTACAGGGTGTCAAGAGACCCAGTACTTC.

This chain joins TRBV4-1 and TRBJ2-3; D is uncertain. This CDR3 has 16 residues. The germline CDR1 and CDR2 sequences are MGHRA and YSYEKL. Trimming stripped 0 bases from V and 0 bases from J, with 10 bases between. This CDR3 is CASSQEGPSSTDTQYF. The CDR3, as DNA: TGCGCCAGCAGCCAAGAAGGGCCTTCTAGCACAGATACGCAGTATTTT.

About this clonotype: Given a much more abundant clone one base away, this may be a read error. V gene TRBV7-2 combines with J gene TRBJ2-5, with D unresolved. Germline V gene sequence: CDR1 SGHTA, CDR2 FQGNSA. V lost 5 bases and J 4 bases, leaving 14 bases between the germline ends. This CDR3 is 14 amino acids long. The CDR3 DNA sequence: TGTGCCAGCAGCCGCGGAAAGGTTGGAGAGACCCAGTACTTC. Translation gives CASSRGKVGETQYF.

The chain has TRBV7-9 and TRBJ2-1, with D possibly matching TRBD1 (6 bases). This CDR3 comprises 12 residues. Germline V gives CDR1 SEHNR, CDR2 FQNEAQ (reference sequence). Trimming took off 5 bases at V and 6 bases at J, with 8 bases between the two ends. The CDR3 protein is CASSTGSNEQFF. In nucleotides, the CDR3 is TGTGCCAGCAGCACAGGGAGCAATGAGCAGTTCTTC.

The chain recombines TRBV12-3 or TRBV12-4 with TRBJ1-2; the D is unclear. The CDR3 sequence is 12 residues long. V lost 1 base, J lost 8 bases, and 8 bases lay in between. The CDR3 sequence is CASSLELSGYTF. In DNA, the CDR3 is TGTGCCAGCAGTTTAGAGCTTTCAGGCTACACCTTC.

This clonotype was seen a few times. This rearrangement joins TRBV24-1 to TRBJ2-7, with TRBD2 matching 13 bases. In germline, CDR1 is KGHDR, CDR2 SFDVKD. V lost 3 bases to trimming and J lost 13 bases; unmatched junction nucleotides: 8. The length of the CDR3 is 14 residues. The CDR3 DNA follows: TGTGCCACCAGTGATCCTAGGACTAGCGGGGGTAGATACGTC. It encodes CATSDPRTSGGRYV.

Only a few counts were recorded for this clonotype. The chain couples TRBV2 to TRBJ2-5; 7 bases match TRBD2. Unmatched junction bases numbered 5, after V lost 4 bases and J lost 3 bases. CDR1 SNHLY and CDR2 FYNNEI come from the germline V gene. The CDR3 runs 14 residues. Here the CDR3 DNA reads TGTGCCAGCAGTGGAGCGGGGACTAAAGAGACCCAGTACTTC. Translating gives CASSGAGTKETQYF.

This rearrangement joins TRBV20-1 to TRBJ1-5; no definite D call. Germline CDR1 and CDR2: DFQATT and SNEGSKA (reference sequence). The CDR3 loop spans 15 amino acids. Trimming left V 1 base short and J 0 bases short, with 10 bases between. The CDR3 reads CSARGAPTSNQPQHF. CDR3 sequence (DNA): TGCAGTGCTAGAGGGGCCCCCACTAGCAATCAGCCCCAGCATTTT.

This clonotype was found a few times. The rearrangement links TRBV4-1 to TRBJ1-1; no reliable D call. Germline V lookup: CDR1 MGHRA, CDR2 YSYEKL. The ends were cut back, 6 bases at V and 0 bases at J, with 11 bases in the middle. The CDR3 extends over 14 amino acids. For the CDR3, the DNA is TGCGCCAGCAGTTGGTCGGCAGTGAACACTGAAGCTTTCTTT. This codes for CASSWSAVNTEAFF.

The sample holds a few counts of this clonotype. This chain joins TRBV6-1 and TRBJ2-2; perhaps TRBD1 as D (5 bases). The CDR3 sequence is 15 residues long. Per germline, CDR1 MNHNS and CDR2 SASEGT. The V gene lost 3 bases and the J gene lost 0 bases, with 8 bases spanning the gap. The DNA for the CDR3 is TGTGCCAGCAGTGACCCAGGGTCGAACACCGGGGAGCTGTTTTTT. This codes for CASSDPGSNTGELFF.

The V call is TRBV2, the J call TRBJ2-1; 9 nucleotides agree with TRBD2. CDR1 and CDR2 from the germline V gene are SNHLY and FYNNEI. The CDR3 extends over 16 amino acids. Trimming removed 3 bases from V and 3 bases from J; junction bases left unmatched: 6. This CDR3 reads CASSDLTSGSYNEQFF. CDR3 DNA sequence: TGTGCCAGCAGTGATTTGACTAGCGGAAGCTACAATGAGCAGTTCTTC.

The table lists this clonotype with many counts. V usage is TRBV12-3 or TRBV12-4 and J usage is TRBJ2-1, with 8 bases matching TRBD2. Germline trimming cut 6 bases from V and 8 bases from J; bases unmatched to any gene: 12. The CDR3 length is 15 residues. CDR3 sequence: CASRPSGGEGDEQFF. Written as DNA, the CDR3 is TGTGCCAGCAGACCGAGCGGGGGCGAGGGCGATGAGCAGTTCTTC.

The chain employs TRBV27 and TRBJ2-2; 11 bases agree with TRBD2. CDR1 is MNHEY and CDR2 is SMNVEV in the germline V gene (reference sequence). V was clipped by 1 base and J by 2 bases; unmatched bases: 9. This CDR3 comprises 19 residues. This chain's CDR3 is CASSLLAPSGGQNTGELFF. The CDR3 region has the DNA TGTGCCAGCAGTTTATTAGCGCCTAGCGGGGGGCAAAACACCGGGGAGCTGTTTTTT.

The gene calls are TRBV11-3 and TRBJ2-2, with D possibly matching TRBD2 (5 bases). V was pared by 5 bases and J by 3 bases, with 16 bases between. Germline V CDR1 and CDR2: SGHNT, YENEEA. The CDR3 runs to 16 residues. CDR3 sequence: CASSLGGRAHTGELFF. The CDR3 nucleotides are TGTGCCAGCAGCCTAGGCGGGCGGGCGCACACCGGGGAGCTGTTTTTT. The whole variable domain, filled in from reference TRBV11-3 and TRBJ2-2, reads EAGVVQSPRYKIIEKKQPVAFWCNPISGHNTLYWYLQNLGQGPELLIRYENEEAVDDSQLPKDRFSAERLKGVDSTLKIQPAELGDSAVYLCASSLGGRAHTGELFFGEGSRLTVL.

The rearrangement joins TRBV4-1 to TRBJ1-4, with unresolved D. Germline V lookup: CDR1 MGHRA, CDR2 YSYEKL. This CDR3 has 15 residues. Between the trimmed V and J ends, which lost 0 bases and 4 bases, there was a span of 9 bases. The CDR3 loop reads CASSQDNRGNEKLFF. CDR3 sequence (DNA): TGCGCCAGCAGCCAAGACAACCGGGGTAATGAAAAACTGTTTTTT.

Ten or more counts support this clonotype. The V gene is TRBV20-1, the J gene TRBJ1-2; 7 positions agree with TRBD1. The germline gives CDR1 DFQATT, CDR2 SNEGSKA (reference sequence). This CDR3 has 12 amino acids. With 4 bases clipped from V and 2 bases from J, the junction kept 1 base outside the gene matches. CDR3 in DNA: TGCAGTGCTAAGGGACAGAACTATGGCTACACCTTC. Amino acids: CSAKGQNYGYTF.

This clonotype was counted many times. V and J are TRBV5-6 and TRBJ2-3, with 8 bases matching TRBD2. V shed 6 bases, J shed 6 bases, and the junction held 18 bases outside the gene matches. The CDR3 runs 17 residues. Per germline, CDR1 SGHDT and CDR2 YYEEEE. CDR3 protein: CASNLLGGASRRDTQYF. DNA of the CDR3: TGTGCCAGCAACCTCCTCGGGGGGGCTAGCCGGCGGGATACGCAGTATTTT.

The chain has TRBV5-6 and TRBJ2-3; D tentatively fits TRBD1 or TRBD2 (5 bases each). CDR3 length equals 13 residues. Germline values: CDR1 SGHDT, CDR2 YYEEEE. Trimming left V 0 bases short and J 14 bases short, with 16 bases between. CDR3 coding DNA: TGTGCCAGCAGCTTGGCGGGGCTAGTAAGGTGGTATTTT. Translation gives CASSLAGLVRWYF.

This clonotype has more than one count but fewer than ten. The J gene is TRBJ1-2, the V gene TRBV5-1; D is unresolved. The length of the CDR3 is 14 residues. Germline CDR1 and CDR2: SGHRS and YFSETQ. V dropped 0 bases and J dropped 4 bases, with 10 bases sitting between them. Written as DNA, the CDR3 is TGCGCCAGCAGCTTGGAGTTTGCTTCCTATGGCTACACCTTC. Amino acids: CASSLEFASYGYTF. Filled out from reference TRBV5-1 and TRBJ1-2, the complete variable domain reads KAGVTQTPRYLIKTRGQQVTLSCSPISGHRSVSWYQQTPGQGLQFLFEYFSETQRNKGNFPGRFSGRQFSNSRSEMNVSTLELGDSALYLCASSLEFASYGYTFGSGTRLTVV.

This clonotype was counted between two and nine times. The V call is TRBV12-3 or TRBV12-4, the J call TRBJ2-1; 8 bases align to TRBD2. After removal of 2 bases from V and 10 bases from J, the junction contained 10 bases not matched to a gene. CDR3 length equals 15 residues. In DNA form, the CDR3 reads TGTGCCAGCAGTTTACGGGCGGCGGGGGGACTGGAGCAGTTCTTC. Encoded protein: CASSLRAAGGLEQFF.

The chain carries TRBV19 and TRBJ1-1, with 7 bases aligning to TRBD1. Germline V gene sequence: CDR1 LNHDA, CDR2 SQIVND (reference sequence). The CDR3 totals 15 residues. V dropped 6 bases and J dropped 0; count of bases not matched to a gene: 7. CDR3 in DNA: TGTGCCAGTAGGAGAAGAGGGGGCTTGAACACTGAAGCTTTCTTT. Its translation is CASRRRGGLNTEAFF.

This clonotype has a handful of counts. The chain has TRBV20-1 and TRBJ2-1; D may correspond to TRBD1 or TRBD2 (5 bases each). CDR1 and CDR2 from the germline V gene are DFQATT and SNEGSKA (reference sequence). The CDR3 loop spans 13 amino acids. The V end was cut by 6 bases, the J end by 8 bases, with 17 bases between. CDR3 loop: CSASRERWDEQFF. In nucleotides, the CDR3 is TGCAGTGCCTCCAGGGAGAGATGGGATGAGCAGTTCTTC.

This clonotype was observed a handful of times. The V and J genes are TRBV20-1 and TRBJ2-7; no definite D call. CDR1 and CDR2 from the germline V gene are DFQATT and SNEGSKA (reference sequence). V gave up 3 bases and J gave up 2 bases, with 14 bases separating them. CDR3 size: 14 residues. CDR3 in amino acids: CSASPLDRAYEQYF. The CDR3 DNA is TGCAGTGCTAGTCCCCTGGACCGGGCCTACGAGCAGTACTTC.

This clonotype was seen ten or more times. The rearrangement links TRBV20-1 to TRBJ2-5; D unclear. The V end was cut by 6 bases, the J end by 0 bases, with 8 bases between. CDR1 DFQATT and CDR2 SNEGSKA come from the germline V gene (reference sequence). The CDR3 sequence is 12 residues long. The CDR3 bases are TGCAGTGCCCAGAGGTACCAAGAGACCCAGTACTTC. Amino acid sequence: CSAQRYQETQYF.

J is TRBJ2-7 and V is TRBV27, with TRBD1 as a possible D gene (5 bases). CDR1 and CDR2 (germline): MNHEY, SMNVEV (reference sequence). Trimming stripped 8 bases from V and 4 bases from J, with 15 bases between. This CDR3 comprises 13 residues. The CDR3 DNA sequence: TGTGCCAGCGCGAAACAAGCAGGGTACGAGCAGTACTTC. This sequence encodes CASAKQAGYEQYF.

This clonotype was seen many times. The V and J genes are TRBV3-1 and TRBJ2-5; no firm D call. This CDR3 has 12 amino acids. V lost 4 bases, J lost 7 bases, and 10 bases lay in between. Germline CDR1 is LGHDT and CDR2 is YNNKEL (reference sequence). The CDR3 region has the DNA TGTGCCAGCAGCCCTACAGAAAGGACCCAGTACTTC. This translates into CASSPTERTQYF.

This clonotype was seen a few times. The chain links TRBV10-3 to TRBJ2-5, with 7 bases matching TRBD2. Germline CDR1 is ENHRY and CDR2 is SYGVKD. After removal of 4 bases from V and 2 bases from J, the junction contained 10 bases not matched to a gene. This CDR3 comprises 16 residues. The CDR3 bases are TGTGCCATCAGTGCCCTCACGCTAGCGGAACAAGAGACCCAGTACTTC. Its translation: CAISALTLAEQETQYF.

V is TRBV12-3 or TRBV12-4 and J is TRBJ1-3; D call uncertain. V was shortened by 3 bases and J by 0 bases, with 3 bases between the two germline ends. The CDR3 is made up of 13 amino acids. The CDR3 DNA reads as TGTGCCAGCAGTTTTTCCTCTGGAAACACCATATATTTT. Translating it yields CASSFSSGNTIYF.

This clonotype has just a few counts. The V and J genes are TRBV20-1 and TRBJ2-3; D is uncertain. The CDR3 length is 10 residues. The V gene lost 4 bases and the J gene lost 7 bases, with 6 bases spanning the gap. From germline, CDR1 is DFQATT and CDR2 SNEGSKA (reference sequence). This chain's CDR3 is CSATGYTQYF. The DNA for the CDR3 is TGCAGTGCTACCGGGTATACGCAGTATTTT.

This chain connects TRBV24-1 to TRBJ1-1, with TRBD1 as a possible D gene (6 bases). CDR3 length: 17 amino acids. CDR1 is KGHDR, CDR2 SFDVKD, per germline. Trimming stripped 3 bases from V and 1 base from J, with 17 bases between. The CDR3 reads CATSDPSLGGPNTEAFF. CDR3 coding DNA: TGTGCCACCAGTGATCCCTCCCTAGGGGGGCCGAACACTGAAGCTTTCTTT.